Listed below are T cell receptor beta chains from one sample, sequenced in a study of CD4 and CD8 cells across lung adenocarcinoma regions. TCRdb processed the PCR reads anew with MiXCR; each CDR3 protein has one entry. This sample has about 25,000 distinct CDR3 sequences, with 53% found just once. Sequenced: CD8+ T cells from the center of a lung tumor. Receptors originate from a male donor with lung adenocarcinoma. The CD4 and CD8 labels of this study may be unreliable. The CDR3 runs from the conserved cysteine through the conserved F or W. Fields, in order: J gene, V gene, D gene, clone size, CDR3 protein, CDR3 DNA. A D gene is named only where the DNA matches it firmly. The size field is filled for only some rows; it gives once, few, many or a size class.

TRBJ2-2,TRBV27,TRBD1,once,CASSLQGQGHGELFF,TGTGCCAGCAGTTTACAGGGACAGGGACACGGGGAGCTGTTTTTT
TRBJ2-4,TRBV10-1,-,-,CASSPGPLSADIQYF,TGCGCCAGCAGTCCGGGTCCCCTGAGCGCAGATATTCAGTACTTC
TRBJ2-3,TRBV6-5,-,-,CASSSLELGVTQYF,TGTGCCAGCAGTTCCCTCGAACTAGGGGTTACGCAGTATTTT
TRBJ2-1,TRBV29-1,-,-,CSVGRDWEQFF,TGCAGCGTGGGAAGGGACTGGGAGCAGTTCTTC
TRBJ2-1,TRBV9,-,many,CASSVAAPSYNEQFF,TGTGCCAGCAGCGTAGCAGCGCCCTCCTACAATGAGCAGTTCTTC
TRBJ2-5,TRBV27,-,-,CASRGSGVTQYF,TGTGCCAGCCGGGGGAGCGGAGTGACCCAGTACTTC
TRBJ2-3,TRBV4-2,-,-,CASSQVVHTDTQYF,TGTGCCAGCAGCCAAGTAGTCCACACAGATACGCAGTATTTT
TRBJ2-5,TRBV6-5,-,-,CASSFRPLMGGQETQYF,TGTGCCAGCAGTTTCCGCCCCCTTATGGGGGGCCAAGAGACCCAGTACTTC
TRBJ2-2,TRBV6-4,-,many,CASSASFNTGELFF,TGTGCCAGCAGTGCTTCGTTCAACACCGGGGAGCTGTTTTTT
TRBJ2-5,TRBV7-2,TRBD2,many,CASSSRTSGETQYF,TGTGCCAGCAGCTCTCGGACTAGCGGAGAGACCCAGTACTTC
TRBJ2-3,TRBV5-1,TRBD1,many,CASSLPGQGDTDTQYF,TGCGCCAGCAGCTTGCCCGGACAGGGAGACACAGATACGCAGTATTTT